The next 12 T cell receptor beta chains were all read from a single sample in a study of beta chain features in type 1 diabetes. Study-level points and caveats: People with Type 1 diabetes carried modestly yet significantly shorter TCRB CDR3s in all four CD4+ subsets.

No cognate antigen is known for these TCRs. Reverse transcribing all isolated RNA meant expressed TCRB transcripts were sequenced. Using immunoSEQ multiplex PCR, the repertoire was profiled, and TCRdb retains in-frame clones only, with some absent. The repertoire includes about 340,000 clones, about 14% of them detected once, and roughly 0.015% sits in the top ten. Sequenced material: naive CD4+ T cells from blood. The source is a woman younger than 35 with type 1 diabetes.

This clone turned up a few times. The chain employs TRBV9 and TRBJ2-5; 7 bases align to TRBD2. The length of the CDR3 is 17 residues. CDR1 and CDR2 from the germline V gene are SGDLS and YYNGEE. The V and J ends lost 3 bases and 2 bases, in that order; junction bases with no gene match: 13. CDR3 sequence reads: CASSGEGRGGRQETQYF. CDR3 sequence (DNA): TGTGCCAGCAGCGGGGAAGGGAGGGGCGGGCGTCAAGAGACCCAGTACTTC.

The table lists this clone with a few counts. The chain joins TRBV18 to TRBJ2-1, with 13 bases matching TRBD2. The CDR3 totals 17 residues. Germline V gives CDR1 KGHSH, CDR2 LQKENI. J gave up 2 bases and V 3 bases, and 4 bases lay outside the gene matches. The CDR3 region is CASSPRTSGSPYNEQFF. CDR3 bases: TGTGCCAGCTCACCCCGGACTAGCGGGAGTCCCTACAATGAGCAGTTCTTC. The full variable domain, with the rest looked up from reference TRBV18 and TRBJ2-1, is NAGVMQNPRHLVRRRGQEARLRCSPMKGHSHVYWYRQLPEEGLKFMVYLQKENIIDESGMPKERFSAEFPKEGPSILRIQQVVRGDSAAYFCASSPRTSGSPYNEQFFGPGTRLTVL.

This clone turned up a few times. The chain employs TRBV30 and TRBJ1-5; a weak D match, TRBD1 (5 bases). The V end was cut by 0 bases, the J end by 5 bases, with 14 bases between. This CDR3 contains 15 residues. Germline V gives CDR1 GTSNPN, CDR2 SVGIG (reference sequence). As DNA, the CDR3 is TGTGCCTGGAGTGTACCATTGACAGACCATCAGCCCCAGCATTTT. Translation gives CAWSVPLTDHQPQHF.

This clone turned up a few times. V is TRBV30 and J is TRBJ2-1, with TRBD1 identical over 7 bases. V dropped 2 bases and J dropped 12; count of bases not matched to a gene: 16. This CDR3 comprises 15 residues. In germline, CDR1 is GTSNPN, CDR2 SVGIG (reference sequence). In DNA form, the CDR3 reads TGTGCCTGGAGTCTAAGGGGGCCTTCCCGGAGCGGGCAGTTCTTC. It codes for CAWSLRGPSRSGQFF.

This clone was counted between two and nine times. This chain uses TRBV5-8 with TRBJ2-7; no definite D call. Trimming took 7 bases from V and 5 from J, leaving 16 bases between them. This CDR3 comprises 13 residues. Per the germline V gene, CDR1 is SGHTS and CDR2 is YDEGEE. The CDR3 here is CASPSGSSDEQYF. Here the CDR3 DNA reads TGTGCCAGCCCTTCCGGGTCCAGCGACGAGCAGTACTTC.

This clone was counted a few times. The V and J genes are TRBV7-9 and TRBJ1-4; 9 positions agree with TRBD1. Trimming cost V 1 base and J 8 bases; bases outside gene matches: 11. The CDR3 has 17 residues. The germline gives CDR1 SEHNR, CDR2 FQNEAQ (reference sequence). CDR3 in DNA: TGTGCCAGCAGCTTAGAGGGACAGGGATTGGACCCCGAAAAACTGTTTTTT. As protein: CASSLEGQGLDPEKLFF.

The V and J genes are TRBV7-9 and TRBJ2-1; D possibly corresponds to TRBD1 (5 bases). Germline CDR1 reads SEHNR; CDR2 reads FQNEAQ (reference sequence). CDR3 size: 14 residues. The V end lost 1 base, the J end lost 6 bases, and 10 bases lay between the germline ends. In nucleotides, the CDR3 is TGTGCCAGCAGCTTAGTCCCCCAGGGCAATGAGCAGTTCTTC. Translation gives CASSLVPQGNEQFF. The full variable domain, its missing parts supplied by reference TRBV7-9 and TRBJ2-1, is DTGVSQNPRHKITKRGQNVTFRCDPISEHNRLYWYRQTLGQGPEFLTYFQNEAQLEKSRLLSDRFSAERPKGSFSTLEIQRTEQGDSAMYLCASSLVPQGNEQFFGPGTRLTVL.

The rearrangement joins TRBV6-6 to TRBJ1-2, with D perhaps matching TRBD1 (5 bases). The CDR3 length is 14 residues. Germline lookup yields CDR1 MNHNY and CDR2 SVGAGI (reference sequence). The ends were cut back, 4 bases at V and 6 bases at J, with 15 bases in the middle. This CDR3 reads CASSSREGAHGYTF. In DNA, the CDR3 is TGTGCCAGCAGTTCCCGAGAAGGGGCCCATGGCTACACCTTC.

This clone has a handful of counts. V usage is TRBV19 and J usage is TRBJ1-2, with 8 bases lining up with TRBD1. Germline V gene data show CDR1 as LNHDA and CDR2 as SQIVND (reference sequence). There are 17 residues in the CDR3. With V trimmed by 6 bases and J by 4 bases, 16 bases remained unmatched. This chain's CDR3 is CASSIPRTPTGGYGYTF. The CDR3 DNA reads as TGTGCCAGTAGCATCCCTCGCACCCCTACAGGGGGCTATGGCTACACCTTC.

This clone was observed a handful of times. CDR3 coding DNA: TGTGCCAGCAGCTCTAGCGGGAGCTACAATGAGCAGTTCTTC. It codes for CASSSSGSYNEQFF. This chain links TRBV11-2 with TRBJ2-1; TRBD2 aligns across 10 bases. This CDR3 is built from 14 residues. CDR1 is SGHAT, CDR2 FQNNGV, per germline. The J segment lost 3 bases and the V segment lost 4 bases, leaving 0 bases of the junction unmatched.

This clone was found a few times. The chain combines TRBV7-2 with TRBJ2-2, with 8 bases matching TRBD2. The CDR3 length is 17 residues. J lost 4 bases, V lost 0 bases, and 7 bases had no gene match. CDR1 SGHTA and CDR2 FQGNSA come from the germline V gene. The CDR3 here is CASSLAGGTSGTGELFF. The CDR3 region has the DNA TGTGCCAGCAGCTTAGCCGGAGGAACTAGCGGCACCGGGGAGCTGTTTTTT.

The gene calls are TRBV9 and TRBJ2-1, with 9 bases that match TRBD2. Per the germline V gene, CDR1 is SGDLS and CDR2 is YYNGEE. The CDR3 loop spans 15 amino acids. V trimming: 6 bases; J trimming: 7 bases; junction bases outside the gene matches: 11. The DNA of the CDR3 is TGTGCCAGCACCGAAGCGGGAGGTACGAAGAATGAGCAGTTCTTC. It translates to CASTEAGGTKNEQFF.